The 8 T cell receptor beta chains below all came from one sample that was sequenced in a study of cytomegalovirus exposure and HLA in healthy donors. The protocol was immunoSEQ multiplex PCR, while the TCRdb copy is restricted to in-frame clones and leaves out a portion. The sample lists roughly 260,000 clones, 85% to 90% occurring once. Material for sequencing was PBMCs. These receptors were obtained from a woman younger than 30 in good health and CMV-seronegative.

This rearrangement joins TRBV18 to TRBJ1-1; 10 nucleotides line up with TRBD1. The CDR3 is 14 residues long. The germline V gene encodes CDR1 KGHSH and CDR2 LQKENI. V trimming: 4 bases; J trimming: 3 bases; junction bases outside the gene matches: 2. The CDR3, as DNA: TGTGCCAGCTCACTGGGACAGGGGCACACTGAAGCTTTCTTT. Translation: CASSLGQGHTEAFF.

V gene TRBV4-1 combines with J gene TRBJ2-7; the match to TRBD2 covers 8 bases. Germline values: CDR1 MGHRA, CDR2 YSYEKL. V was clipped by 2 bases and J by 3 bases; unmatched bases: 12. The CDR3 sequence is 17 residues long. CDR3 region: CASSQFGARGGVYEQYF. The CDR3 DNA is TGCGCCAGCAGCCAATTCGGGGCCCGGGGGGGCGTCTACGAGCAGTACTTC.

The genes are TRBV27 and TRBJ2-7; D perhaps matches TRBD2 (6 bases). Trimming shortened V by 5 bases and J by 5 bases, and 16 bases separated the two germline ends. The germline CDR1 and CDR2 sequences are MNHEY and SMNVEV (reference sequence). CDR3 size: 14 residues. CDR3 bases: TGTGCCAGCAGTATTCACGGGGGAATGAACGAGCAGTACGTC. Translated, it gives CASSIHGGMNEQYV.

V gene TRBV29-1 combines with J gene TRBJ1-2; TRBD1 might be the D (5 bases). The CDR3 totals 13 residues. Between the trimmed V and J ends, which lost 1 base and 5 bases, there was a span of 11 bases. CDR1 is SQVTM and CDR2 is ANQGSEA in the germline V gene. The CDR3 sequence is CSVEAHSGYGYTF. CDR3 coding DNA: TGCAGCGTTGAAGCCCACTCAGGGTATGGCTACACCTTC.

The chain uses TRBV29-1 and TRBJ2-4; no clear D. From germline, CDR1 is SQVTM and CDR2 ANQGSEA. The CDR3 loop spans 13 amino acids. V gave up 7 bases and J gave up 9 bases, with 19 bases separating them. The CDR3 sequence: CSAVGERVFIQYF. Written as DNA, the CDR3 is TGCAGCGCCGTCGGTGAGCGTGTTTTCATTCAGTACTTC. The complete variable domain, with remaining parts taken from reference TRBV29-1 and TRBJ2-4, reads SAVISQKPSRDICQRGTSLTIQCQVDSQVTMMFWYRQQPGQSLTLIATANQGSEATYESGFVIDKFPISRPNLTFSTLTVSNMSPEDSSIYLCSAVGERVFIQYFGAGTRLSVL.

The chain uses TRBV19 and TRBJ2-7, with 8 positions matching TRBD1. This CDR3 contains 15 residues. Losses at the gene ends were 3 bases for V and 5 bases for J; bases not matched to a gene: 9. The germline V gene encodes CDR1 LNHDA and CDR2 SQIVND (reference sequence). DNA for the CDR3: TGTGCCAGTAGTATCTTGTCAGGGGGCGCGGACGAGCAGTACTTC. It is translated as CASSILSGGADEQYF.

The rearrangement uses TRBV6-1 and TRBJ2-3; 7 bases are shared with TRBD1. Germline loops: CDR1 MNHNS, CDR2 SASEGT. After removal of 5 bases from V and 2 bases from J, the junction contained 4 bases not matched to a gene. The CDR3 consists of 14 residues. The CDR3: CASSRDRHTDTQYF. In DNA, the CDR3 is TGTGCCAGCAGTAGGGACAGACACACAGATACGCAGTATTTT.

The CDR3 here is CASSTLRTSGGGETQYF. The CDR3 DNA sequence: TGTGCCAGCAGTACTCTTCGGACTAGCGGGGGAGGAGAGACCCAGTACTTC. V is TRBV27 and J is TRBJ2-5; TRBD2 matches 13 bases. This CDR3 has 17 amino acids. The ends lost 5 bases at V and 4 bases at J; junction bases unmatched: 10. From germline, CDR1 is MNHEY and CDR2 SMNVEV (reference sequence).